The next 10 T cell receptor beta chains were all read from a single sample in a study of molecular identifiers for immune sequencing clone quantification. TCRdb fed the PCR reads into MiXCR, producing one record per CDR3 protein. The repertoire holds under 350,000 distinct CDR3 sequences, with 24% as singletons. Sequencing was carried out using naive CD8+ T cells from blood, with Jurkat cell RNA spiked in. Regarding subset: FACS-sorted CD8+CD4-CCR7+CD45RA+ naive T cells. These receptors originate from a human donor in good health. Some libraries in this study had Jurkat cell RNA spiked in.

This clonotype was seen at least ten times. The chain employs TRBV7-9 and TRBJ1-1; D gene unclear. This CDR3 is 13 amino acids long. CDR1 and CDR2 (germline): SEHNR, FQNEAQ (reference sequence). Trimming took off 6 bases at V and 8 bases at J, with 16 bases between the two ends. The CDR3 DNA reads TGTGCCAGCAGTTTCACCAACCCAGCCGAAGCTTTCTTT. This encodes CASSFTNPAEAFF.

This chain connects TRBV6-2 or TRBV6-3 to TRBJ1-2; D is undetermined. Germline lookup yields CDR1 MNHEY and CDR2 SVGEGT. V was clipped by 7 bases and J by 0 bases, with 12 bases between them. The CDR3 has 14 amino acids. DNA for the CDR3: TGTGCCAGCAAAGACACTGGAGCTAACTATGGCTACACCTTC. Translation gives CASKDTGANYGYTF.

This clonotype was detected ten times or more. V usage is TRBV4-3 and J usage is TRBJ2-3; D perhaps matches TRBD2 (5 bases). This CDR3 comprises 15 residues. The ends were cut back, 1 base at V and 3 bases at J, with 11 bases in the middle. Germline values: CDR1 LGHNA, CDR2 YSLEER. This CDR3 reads CASSQAGSGTDTQYF. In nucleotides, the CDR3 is TGCGCCAGCAGCCAAGCGGGGAGTGGGACAGATACGCAGTATTTT.

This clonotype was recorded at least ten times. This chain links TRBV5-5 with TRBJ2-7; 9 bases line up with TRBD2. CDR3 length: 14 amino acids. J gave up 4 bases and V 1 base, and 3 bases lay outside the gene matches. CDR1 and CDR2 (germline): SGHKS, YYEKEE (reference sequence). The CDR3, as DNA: TGTGCCAGCAGCTTGCTCCTAGCGGGGTACGAGCAGTACTTC. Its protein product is CASSLLLAGYEQYF.

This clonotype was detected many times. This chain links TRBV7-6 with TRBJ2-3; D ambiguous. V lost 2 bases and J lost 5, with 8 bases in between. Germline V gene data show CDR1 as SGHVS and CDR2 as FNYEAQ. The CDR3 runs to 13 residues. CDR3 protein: CASSLMRQDTQYF. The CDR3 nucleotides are TGTGCCAGCAGCTTAATGCGGCAAGATACGCAGTATTTT.

The CDR3 region is CASSLGGAKTQYF. DNA for the CDR3: TGTGCCAGCAGCTTGGGGGGCGCGAAGACCCAGTACTTC. The rearrangement uses TRBV7-9 and TRBJ2-5; either TRBD1 or TRBD2 may supply D (6 bases each). Germline lookup yields CDR1 SEHNR and CDR2 FQNEAQ (reference sequence). The CDR3 sequence is 13 residues long. Trimming left V 3 bases short and J 6 bases short, with 11 bases between.

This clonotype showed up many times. The CDR3 nucleotides read TGTGCCAGCATCCCCATAGGGACTAGCGGCCAAGAGACCCAGTACTTC. Translating gives CASIPIGTSGQETQYF. V usage is TRBV28 and J usage is TRBJ2-5; TRBD2 matches at 11 bases. This CDR3 spans 16 amino acids. CDR1 is MDHEN and CDR2 is SYDVKM in the germline V gene. Trimming removed 7 bases from V and 1 base from J; junction bases left unmatched: 8.

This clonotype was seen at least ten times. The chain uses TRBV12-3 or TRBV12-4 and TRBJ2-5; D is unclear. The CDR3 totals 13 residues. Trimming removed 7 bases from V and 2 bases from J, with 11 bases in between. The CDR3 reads CASTRMGQETQYF. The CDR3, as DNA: TGTGCCAGCACCCGAATGGGTCAAGAGACCCAGTACTTC.

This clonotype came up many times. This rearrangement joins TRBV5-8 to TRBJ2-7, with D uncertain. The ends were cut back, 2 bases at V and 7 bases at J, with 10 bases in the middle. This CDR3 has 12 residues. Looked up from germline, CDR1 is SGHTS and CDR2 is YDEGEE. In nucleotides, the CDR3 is TGTGCCAGCAGCTTTCACCCTTTGGAGCAGTACTTC. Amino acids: CASSFHPLEQYF.

The CDR3 loop is CASTPLWSGRDTEAFF. The CDR3 nucleotides are TGTGCCAGCACCCCTCTTTGGTCGGGGAGGGACACTGAAGCTTTCTTT. J is TRBJ1-1 and V is TRBV7-9; D is ambiguous. Trimming cost V 7 bases and J 3 bases, with 21 bases left between them. This CDR3 is 16 amino acids long. Germline CDR1 is SEHNR and CDR2 is FQNEAQ (reference sequence).